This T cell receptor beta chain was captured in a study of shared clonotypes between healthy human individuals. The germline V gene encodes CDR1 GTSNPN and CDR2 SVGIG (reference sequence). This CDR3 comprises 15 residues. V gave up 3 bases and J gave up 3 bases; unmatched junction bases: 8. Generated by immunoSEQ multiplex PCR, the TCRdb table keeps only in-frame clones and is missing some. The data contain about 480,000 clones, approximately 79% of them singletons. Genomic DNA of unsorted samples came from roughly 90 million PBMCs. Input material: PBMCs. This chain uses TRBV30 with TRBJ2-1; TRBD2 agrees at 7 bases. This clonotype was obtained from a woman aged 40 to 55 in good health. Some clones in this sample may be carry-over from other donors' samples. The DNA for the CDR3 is TGTGCCTGGAGCCACTCCGGGACTAACTACAATGAGCAGTTCTTC. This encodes CAWSHSGTNYNEQFF.